This T cell receptor (beta chain) was captured in a study of relationships among human T cell subsets. The germline gives CDR1 KGHSH, CDR2 LQKENI. This CDR3 contains 15 residues. Trimming took 3 bases from V and 3 from J, leaving 12 bases between them. TCR alpha and beta CDR3s were amplified from mRNA by semiquantitative ARM-PCR. In ARM-PCR, communal superprimers followed tagged nested gene-specific primers for exponential amplification. MiXCR, run by TCRdb on the multiplex PCR reads, gives a single entry per CDR3 protein. The sample records around 14,000 distinct CDR3 sequences, around three fifths being singletons.

This chain uses TRBV18 with TRBJ1-5, with D maybe TRBD1 (6 bases). Specimen: total T cells sorted from blood. The sequence derives from a man in his forties in good health. Here the CDR3 DNA reads TGTGCCAGCTCACCGGGGAGGGGGGCCAATCAGCCCCAGCATTTT. This codes for CASSPGRGANQPQHF.